The rows below give T cell receptor beta chains drawn from one sample of a study of breast tumors, draining lymph nodes, adjacent tissues. TCRdb re-called the multiplex PCR reads with MiXCR, one entry per CDR3 protein. The table lists 70,000 or so distinct CDR3 sequences, approximately 45% of them singletons. Sequenced sample: breast tumor tissue. Source of these receptors: a female donor with breast cancer. Some clones in this sample may be carry-over from other donors' samples. CDR3s include the opening cysteine and the closing phenylalanine or tryptophan. Fields, in order: J gene, clone size, D gene, V gene, CDR3 DNA, CDR3 protein. D genes are given only for firm matches. The size of a clone is reported for some rows only, either as once, few or many, or as a class for expanded clones.

J: TRBJ2-3; size: many; D: TRBD1; V: TRBV10-1; DNA: TGCGCCAGCAGCCCCCTTGAGGGGGCTTCAGATACGCAGTATTTT; CDR3: CASSPLEGASDTQYF
J: TRBJ1-4; size: once; D: TRBD1; V: TRBV19; DNA: TGTGCCAGTAATAAGGGGACAGGGGCGCACGGTGAAAAACTGTTTTTT; CDR3: CASNKGTGAHGEKLFF
J: TRBJ1-4; size: few; D: NA; V: TRBV29-1; DNA: TGCAGCGTTGAAGTAGCGGGGGGGCCCTCGTACAATGAAAAACTGTTTTTT; CDR3: CSVEVAGGPSYNEKLFF
J: TRBJ1-6; size: NA; D: TRBD1; V: TRBV3-1; DNA: TGTGCCAGCAGCCATACTGACAGGGGAAATTCACCCCTCCACTTT; CDR3: CASSHTDRGNSPLHF
J: TRBJ2-2; size: NA; D: TRBD1; V: TRBV25-1; DNA: TGTGCCAGCAGTGAATTGCCCCCCCCCGGGACAGGGCTTAACACCGGGGAGCTGTTTTTT; CDR3: CASSELPPPGTGLNTGELFF
J: TRBJ1-6; size: NA; D: NA; V: TRBV20-1; DNA: TGCAGTGCTAGGACTACTCAGGGGATAGGGAATTCACCCCTCCACTTT; CDR3: CSARTTQGIGNSPLHF
J: TRBJ2-1; size: many; D: NA; V: TRBV29-1; DNA: TGCAGCGTAAAGACAGATGAGCAGTTCTTC; CDR3: CSVKTDEQFF
J: TRBJ2-3; size: many; D: TRBD2; V: TRBV20-1; DNA: TGCAGTGCTAGGGATAGCGGGAGTAAAAATACGCAGTATTTT; CDR3: CSARDSGSKNTQYF
J: TRBJ2-5; size: many; D: TRBD2; V: TRBV7-8; DNA: TGTGCCAGCAGCCCCCTGATAGCGGGGGGGCCGTGGGAGACCCAGTACTTC; CDR3: CASSPLIAGGPWETQYF
J: TRBJ1-5; size: NA; D: NA; V: TRBV29-1; DNA: TGCAGCGTTGAAGTGTGGCCCAATCAGCCCCAGCATTTT; CDR3: CSVEVWPNQPQHF
J: TRBJ1-2; size: many; D: TRBD1; V: TRBV6-1; DNA: TGTGCCAGCGTTACAGGGGACTATGGCTACACCTTC; CDR3: CASVTGDYGYTF